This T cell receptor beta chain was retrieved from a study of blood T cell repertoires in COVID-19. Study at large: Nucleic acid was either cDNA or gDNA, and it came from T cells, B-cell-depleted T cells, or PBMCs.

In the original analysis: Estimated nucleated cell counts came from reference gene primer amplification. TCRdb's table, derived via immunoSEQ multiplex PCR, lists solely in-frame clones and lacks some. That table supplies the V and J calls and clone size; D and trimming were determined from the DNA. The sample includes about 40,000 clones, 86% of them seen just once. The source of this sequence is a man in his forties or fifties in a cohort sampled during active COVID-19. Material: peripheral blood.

The CDR3 spells CASSIQGAAYEQYF. In DNA, the CDR3 is TGTGCCAGTAGCATACAGGGGGCCGCCTACGAGCAGTACTTC. The chain joins TRBV19 to TRBJ2-7; 9 positions agree with TRBD1. Losses at the gene ends were 6 bases for V and 2 bases for J; bases not matched to a gene: 5. Germline CDR1 reads LNHDA; CDR2 reads SQIVND (reference sequence). This CDR3 has 14 amino acids.